Each of the 18 T cell receptor beta chains below was sequenced from the same sample in a study of blood T cell repertoires in COVID-19. The data were produced by immunoSEQ multiplex PCR, yet TCRdb's version contains in-frame clones alone and is incomplete. The sample gives 150,000 or so clones, less than 85% of which show up once; about 3% is in the top ten. The sequencing sample was made of peripheral blood. These receptors came from an elderly woman with acute or convalescent COVID-19.

This chain connects TRBV18 to TRBJ1-5; maybe TRBD1 (5 bases). Per the germline V gene, CDR1 is KGHSH and CDR2 is LQKENI. CDR3 size: 15 residues. Trimming took 3 bases from V and 6 from J, leaving 15 bases between them. The CDR3 sequence: CASSPYDRASQPQHF. For the CDR3, the DNA is TGTGCCAGCTCACCTTATGACAGAGCCAGTCAGCCCCAGCATTTT.

The chain carries TRBV19 and TRBJ1-2; TRBD1 agrees at 9 bases. J lost 5 bases, V lost 8 bases, and 6 bases had no gene match. Germline V gives CDR1 LNHDA, CDR2 SQIVND (reference sequence). There are 13 residues in the CDR3. CDR3 sequence: CASFHRGQYGYTF. CDR3 DNA sequence: TGTGCCAGTTTTCACAGGGGGCAATATGGCTACACCTTC.

V and J are TRBV2 and TRBJ2-2, with unresolved D. Trimming shortened V by 4 bases and J by 7 bases, and 7 bases separated the two germline ends. This CDR3 has 12 amino acids. The germline gives CDR1 SNHLY, CDR2 FYNNEI. The CDR3 DNA sequence: TGTGCCAGCAGTGCCCAGAACGGGGAGCTGTTTTTT. This sequence encodes CASSAQNGELFF.

The chain combines TRBV7-3 with TRBJ2-5; TRBD2 matches at 7 bases. The CDR3 loop spans 14 amino acids. J lost 3 bases, V lost 4 bases, and 5 bases had no gene match. In germline, CDR1 is SGHTA, CDR2 FQGTGA. As DNA, the CDR3 is TGTGCCAGCAGCTCCGGACTAGTGGAAGAGACCCAGTACTTC. Protein: CASSSGLVEETQYF.

By proportion, this clone is medium-sized. The chain has TRBV3-1 (or the pseudogene TRBV3-2) and TRBJ2-1; TRBD2 matches 7 bases. There are 15 residues in the CDR3. The J segment lost 4 bases and the V segment lost 0 bases, leaving 3 bases of the junction unmatched. The germline V gene has CDR1 LGHDT and CDR2 YNNKEL (reference sequence). DNA for the CDR3: TGTGCCAGCAGCCAAGATAGCGGGCGGTACAATGAGCAGTTCTTC. As protein: CASSQDSGRYNEQFF.

The chain couples TRBV9 to TRBJ1-3; D possibly corresponds to TRBD1 (6 bases). The V gene's germline CDR1 is SGDLS and CDR2 YYNGEE. The CDR3 runs to 17 residues. V shed 0 bases and J shed 0 bases, with 13 bases lying between them. Written as DNA, the CDR3 is TGTGCCAGCAGCGTAGGAGGGTGGACAGCCTCTGGAAACACCATATATTTT. Amino acids: CASSVGGWTASGNTIYF.

This chain joins TRBV30 and TRBJ1-3; unclear D gene. V lost 4 bases, J lost 4 bases, and 11 bases lay in between. Germline V gene data show CDR1 as GTSNPN and CDR2 as SVGIG (reference sequence). The CDR3 totals 13 residues. The CDR3 sequence is CAWTRSSGNTIYF. CDR3 nucleotides: TGTGCCTGGACTCGGAGTTCGGGAAACACCATATATTTT.

This clone was counted once. The V and J genes are TRBV6-1 and TRBJ1-2; 8 bases match TRBD1. After removal of 2 bases from V and 3 bases from J, the junction contained 2 bases not matched to a gene. Germline CDR1 is MNHNS and CDR2 is SASEGT. This CDR3 comprises 14 residues. The chain's CDR3 is CASSEPQGDYGYTF. The CDR3 nucleotides are TGTGCCAGCAGTGAACCACAGGGGGACTATGGCTACACCTTC.

This clone has just one count. This chain links TRBV7-8 with TRBJ2-3, with TRBD1 matching over 9 bases. Looked up from germline, CDR1 is SGHVS and CDR2 is FQNEAQ. The J segment lost 6 bases and the V segment lost 5 bases, leaving 18 bases of the junction unmatched. CDR3 length: 18 amino acids. The CDR3 region is CASSPSPSRDRVYDTQYF. The CDR3 coding sequence is TGTGCCAGCAGCCCAAGCCCTTCACGGGACAGGGTTTACGATACGCAGTATTTT. Complete variable domain (other parts from reference TRBV7-8 and TRBJ2-3): GAGVSQSPRYKVAKRGQDVALRCDPISGHVSLFWYQQALGQGPEFLTYFQNEAQLDKSGLPSDRFFAERPEGSVSTLKIQRTQQEDSAVYLCASSPSPSRDRVYDTQYFGPGTRLTVL.

The V and J genes are TRBV29-1 and TRBJ2-7; TRBD2 aligns across 8 bases. The germline V gene has CDR1 SQVTM and CDR2 ANQGSEA. Trimming took 4 bases from V and 3 from J; bases not matched to a gene: 2. CDR3 length: 12 residues. The CDR3 nucleotides are TGCAGCGTTGCAAGCGGGAGCTACGAGCAGTACTTC. As protein: CSVASGSYEQYF.

V and J are TRBV4-2 and TRBJ1-1; D unclear. The CDR3 contains 17 residues. CDR1 is LGHNA and CDR2 is YNFKEQ in the germline V gene. Trimming removed 5 bases at V and 3 bases at J, with 22 bases between. The CDR3 here is CASSLPSGPGEDTEAFF. The CDR3 DNA sequence: TGTGCCAGCAGCTTACCGTCAGGCCCTGGGGAGGACACTGAAGCTTTCTTT.

The chain recombines TRBV2 with TRBJ1-1; D is unresolved. Germline values: CDR1 SNHLY, CDR2 FYNNEI. This CDR3 contains 11 residues. Deletions cut 5 bases from V and 3 bases from J, with 4 bases between. This CDR3 reads CASSRDTEAFF. The CDR3 bases are TGTGCCAGCAGTCGAGACACTGAAGCTTTCTTT. The whole variable domain, remainder taken from reference TRBV2 and TRBJ1-1, is EPEVTQTPSHQVTQMGQEVILRCVPISNHLYFYWYRQILGQKVEFLVSFYNNEISEKSEIFDDQFSVERPDGSNFTLKIRSTKLEDSAMYFCASSRDTEAFFGQGTRLTVV.

This clone was detected a few times. The rearrangement links TRBV7-9 to TRBJ2-5; 8 nucleotides agree with TRBD1. CDR1 and CDR2 (germline): SEHNR, FQNEAQ (reference sequence). V trimming: 1 base; J trimming: 4 bases; junction bases outside the gene matches: 5. The CDR3 is 15 residues long. The DNA for the CDR3 is TGTGCCAGCAGCTTAGACGAGGACAGGGCAGAGACCCAGTACTTC. Encoded protein: CASSLDEDRAETQYF.

This clone was counted once. This chain connects TRBV6-5 to TRBJ1-1; 9 nucleotides match TRBD1. Germline CDR1 reads MNHEY; CDR2 reads SVGAGI. After removal of 6 bases from V and 1 base from J, the junction contained 0 bases not matched to a gene. The length of the CDR3 is 13 residues. The CDR3 loop reads CASRDRGNTEAFF. CDR3 sequence (DNA): TGTGCCAGCAGGGACAGGGGGAACACTGAAGCTTTCTTT.

The chain recombines TRBV10-2 with TRBJ2-1; a weak D match, TRBD2 (5 bases). This CDR3 has 13 amino acids. Between the trimmed V and J ends, which lost 10 bases and 3 bases, there was a span of 13 bases. The V gene's germline CDR1 is WSHSY and CDR2 SAAADI. In nucleotides, the CDR3 is TGCGCCACCGCCAGCGGTGTCTACAATGAGCAGTTCTTC. Its translation is CATASGVYNEQFF.

In its sample, this clone was seen a few times. V gene TRBV10-1 combines with J gene TRBJ2-1; TRBD2 matches at 9 bases. V lost 3 bases to trimming and J lost 8 bases; unmatched junction nucleotides: 8. This CDR3 contains 15 residues. In germline, CDR1 is WNHNN, CDR2 SYGVQD (reference sequence). The CDR3 region is CASSDRSGSGDEQFF. The CDR3 DNA reads as TGCGCCAGCAGTGATCGTAGCGGGAGTGGAGATGAGCAGTTCTTC.

The V gene is TRBV2, the J gene TRBJ1-1, with D possibly matching TRBD1 (5 bases). The CDR3 consists of 15 residues. CDR1 and CDR2 from the germline V gene are SNHLY and FYNNEI. V was pared by 2 bases and J by 0 bases, with 10 bases between. The CDR3 nucleotides read TGTGCCAGCAGTGAAAGGGGACTAATGAACACTGAAGCTTTCTTT. Translated, it gives CASSERGLMNTEAFF.

The chain uses TRBV3-1 (or the pseudogene TRBV3-2) and TRBJ2-3; 9 bases are a match to TRBD2. The CDR3 consists of 15 residues. From germline, CDR1 is LGHDT and CDR2 YNNKEL (reference sequence). V shed 0 bases and J 4 bases; nucleotides not matched to a gene: 2. CDR3 sequence (DNA): TGTGCCAGCAGCCAAGAAAGCGGGGGGCCAGATACGCAGTATTTT. It is translated as CASSQESGGPDTQYF.